What follows describes a single T cell receptor beta chain. This receptor's antigen is unknown. No base quality values were provided; no much bigger clone lies one nucleotide off. The data stem from a study of regulatory T cells in long-lasting Graves disease (dated by TCRdb to 2020 to 2022). The study in broad terms: To count as having persistent Graves' disease, a patient had to have received antithyroid drug treatment for over 5 years with TSH receptor autoantibodies remaining persistently positive. Persistent Graves' disease patients were compared with newly diagnosed Graves' disease patients by peripheral blood TCR sequencing and RNA sequencing. The study took place in China and was registered as a clinical trial. A total of about 33 samples underwent TCR sequencing: about 13 from persistent and roughly 20 from newly diagnosed Graves' disease patients. Persistent Graves' disease patients in the clinical cohort had taken antithyroid drugs for roughly ten years on average.

The sample's time point label, in plain terms: persistent/refractory GD, antithyroid drugs over 5 years with positive TRAb. RNA was extracted from PBMCs in TRIzol for both TCR sequencing and RNA sequencing. The diagnosis of Graves' disease was made according to American Thyroid Association guidelines. Recruitment of patients was carried out at an endocrinology department in Xi'an, China. Each patient gave about 9.1 milliliters of peripheral blood, collected in an EDTA anticoagulant tube. Ficoll Paque Plus density gradient separation was used to isolate PBMCs, and no additional T cell sorting was done. An Agilent 2100 Bioanalyzer and agarose gel were used to check RNA quality, and a NanoDrop 2000 was used to measure RNA concentration. Cut back by 3 bases and 8 bases, the V and J ends lie 16 bases apart. The germline V gene (reference sequence) gives CDR1 as DFQATT and CDR2 as SNEGSKA. Including the terminal cysteine and phenylalanine, the CDR3 comprises 14 residues. The only DNA kept is the CDR3, 42 bases in frame from the first base.

Libraries were prepared through multiplex PCR. Sequencing took place on an Illumina HiSeq 4000. To build TCR beta libraries, CDR3 regions were amplified by Arm-PCR using iRepertoire HTBI primers. Before sequencing, the PCR products went through gel purification. The source study handled its data this way. Gene usage analysis of CDR3 amino acid clonotypes relied on the approximately 60 TRBV and more than twelve TRBJ segments identified across samples. Filtered high-quality paired reads were merged into contigs using COPE and FqMerger. Contigs were aligned with BLAST to IMGT TRBV, TRBD and TRBJ reference genes, and CDR3 was defined per IMGT. Any clonotype with a frequency above 0.1% was classified as a highly expanded clone. Shannon entropy was used to measure repertoire diversity, and the Gini coefficient was used to measure V-J evenness. Clonotypes shared by more than one individual were considered public. Using fastp trimming at Q25 and MiXCR clonotype assembly, TCRdb reanalyzed the public sequencing data and kept in-frame beta chains. Identical CDR3 protein sequences are pooled into one entry, listed with their most common genes and DNA. V and J calls and clone size were set by TCRdb, not the authors. Present in this sample are about 460,000 distinct CDR3 sequences, 22% of which were seen just once. The ten largest clones add up to around 13% of the sample.

Paper-wide results and their limitations: Peripheral blood alone was examined, since thyroid tissue, which constituted the primary lesion, could not be accessed. Persistent disease showed preferential use of TRBV28, TRBJ1-2 and TRBJ2-5, whereas newly diagnosed disease favored TRBV20-1 and TRBJ2-1. Lower TCR Shannon entropy and fewer highly expanded clones were observed in persistent Graves' disease patients than in newly diagnosed patients, which suggested clonal expansion. More public clonotypes were shared among persistent patients (fewer than 3,000) than among newly diagnosed patients (roughly 1,000). The small sample size was acknowledged by the authors as a limitation that may reduce accuracy. Sequencing and analysis were restricted to the TCR beta chain.

The chain joins TRBV20-1 to TRBJ1-4; TRBD1 might be the D gene, on 5 matching bases. This receptor was taken from a female donor with Graves disease. Source: peripheral blood mononuclear cells (PBMCs), taken when the disease was refractory, from a patient treated with antithyroid drugs. The DNA is TGCAGTGCTAGGAGCGGTACAGGCTGGGAAAAACTGTTTTTT. Protein translation: CSARSGTGWEKLFF.